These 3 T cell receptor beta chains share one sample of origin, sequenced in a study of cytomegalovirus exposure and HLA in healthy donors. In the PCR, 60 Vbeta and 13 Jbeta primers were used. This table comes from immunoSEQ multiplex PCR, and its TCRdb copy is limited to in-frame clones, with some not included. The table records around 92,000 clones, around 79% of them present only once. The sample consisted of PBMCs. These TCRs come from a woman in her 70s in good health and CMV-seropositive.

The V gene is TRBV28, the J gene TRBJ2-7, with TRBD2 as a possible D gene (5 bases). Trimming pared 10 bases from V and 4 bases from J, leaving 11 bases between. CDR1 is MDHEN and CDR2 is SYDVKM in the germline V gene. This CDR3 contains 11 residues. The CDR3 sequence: CATNEGYEQYF. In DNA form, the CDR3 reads TGTGCCACCAACGAGGGATACGAGCAGTACTTC.

The CDR3 DNA follows: TGTGCCAGCAGTTCCCGGACTAGCGGTTGGACCCAGTACTTC. It encodes CASSSRTSGWTQYF. The rearrangement uses TRBV6-5 and TRBJ2-5, with 10 nucleotides matching TRBD2. The length of the CDR3 is 14 residues. The J segment lost 7 bases and the V segment lost 4 bases, leaving 6 bases of the junction unmatched. CDR1 and CDR2 from the germline V gene are MNHEY and SVGAGI.

CDR3 amino acids: CSDAGLAGQQFF. As DNA, the CDR3 is TGCAGCGATGCGGGACTAGCGGGACAGCAGTTCTTC. This sequence joins TRBV29-1 and TRBJ2-1; 13 positions match TRBD2. Germline V CDR1 and CDR2: SQVTM, ANQGSEA. V gave up 7 bases and J gave up 11 bases; unmatched junction bases: 5. The length of the CDR3 is 12 residues.